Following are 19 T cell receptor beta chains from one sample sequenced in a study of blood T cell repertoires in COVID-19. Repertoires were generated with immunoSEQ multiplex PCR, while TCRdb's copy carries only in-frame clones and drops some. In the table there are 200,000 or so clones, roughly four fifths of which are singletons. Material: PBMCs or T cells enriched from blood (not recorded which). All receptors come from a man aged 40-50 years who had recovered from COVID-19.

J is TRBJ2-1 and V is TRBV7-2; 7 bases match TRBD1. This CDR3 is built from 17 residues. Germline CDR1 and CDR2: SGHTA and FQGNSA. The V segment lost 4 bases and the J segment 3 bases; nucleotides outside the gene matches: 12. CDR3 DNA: TGTGCCAGCAGCTCAAGCATCCGGGACAGTTACTACAATGAGCAGTTCTTC. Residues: CASSSSIRDSYYNEQFF.

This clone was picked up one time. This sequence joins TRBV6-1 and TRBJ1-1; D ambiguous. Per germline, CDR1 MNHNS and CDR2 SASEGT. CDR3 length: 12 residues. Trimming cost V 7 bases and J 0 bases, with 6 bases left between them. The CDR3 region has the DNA TGTGCCAGCATTTCAATGAACACTGAAGCTTTCTTT. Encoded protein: CASISMNTEAFF.

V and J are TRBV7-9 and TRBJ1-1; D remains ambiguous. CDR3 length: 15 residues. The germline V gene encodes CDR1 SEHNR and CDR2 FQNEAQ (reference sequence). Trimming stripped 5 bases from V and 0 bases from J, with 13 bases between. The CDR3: CASSLSVGLNTEAFF. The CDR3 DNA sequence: TGTGCCAGCAGCCTATCGGTCGGTCTGAACACTGAAGCTTTCTTT.

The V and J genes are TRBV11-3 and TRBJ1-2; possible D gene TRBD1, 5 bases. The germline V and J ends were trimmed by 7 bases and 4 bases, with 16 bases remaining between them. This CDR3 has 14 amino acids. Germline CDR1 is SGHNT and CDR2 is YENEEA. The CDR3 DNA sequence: TGTGCCAGCAAATTTTGGAAGGGGTTCTATGGCTACACCTTC. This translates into CASKFWKGFYGYTF.

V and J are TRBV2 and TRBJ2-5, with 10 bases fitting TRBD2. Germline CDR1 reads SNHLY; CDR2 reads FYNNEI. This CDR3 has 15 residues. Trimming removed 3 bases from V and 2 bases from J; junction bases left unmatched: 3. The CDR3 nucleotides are TGTGCCAGCAGTGAGGGGACTAGCGCGCAAGAGACCCAGTACTTC. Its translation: CASSEGTSAQETQYF.

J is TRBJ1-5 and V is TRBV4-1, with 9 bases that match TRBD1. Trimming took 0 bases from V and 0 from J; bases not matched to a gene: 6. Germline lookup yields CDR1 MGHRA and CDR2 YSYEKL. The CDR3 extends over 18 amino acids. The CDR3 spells CASSQDSWTGDSNQPQHF. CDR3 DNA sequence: TGCGCCAGCAGCCAAGATTCGTGGACAGGGGATAGCAATCAGCCCCAGCATTTT.

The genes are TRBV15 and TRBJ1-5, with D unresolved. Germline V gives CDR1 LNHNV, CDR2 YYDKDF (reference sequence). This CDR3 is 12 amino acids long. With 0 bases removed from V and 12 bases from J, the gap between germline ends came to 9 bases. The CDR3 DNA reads TGTGCCACCAGCAGAGATATCGGGTTCCAGCATTTT. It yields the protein CATSRDIGFQHF. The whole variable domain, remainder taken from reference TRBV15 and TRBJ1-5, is DAMVIQNPRYQVTQFGKPVTLSCSQTLNHNVMYWYQQKSSQAPKLLFHYYDKDFNNEADTPDNFQSRRPNTSFCFLDIRSPGLGDTAMYLCATSRDIGFQHFGDGTRLSIL.

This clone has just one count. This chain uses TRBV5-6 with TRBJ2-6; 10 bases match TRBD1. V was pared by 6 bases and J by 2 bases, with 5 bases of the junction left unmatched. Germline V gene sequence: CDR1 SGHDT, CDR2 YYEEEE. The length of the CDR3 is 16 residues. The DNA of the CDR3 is TGTGCCAGCAACAGGGACAGGGGTGCTGGGGCCAACGTCCTGACTTTC. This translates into CASNRDRGAGANVLTF. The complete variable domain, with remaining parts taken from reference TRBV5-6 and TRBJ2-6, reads DAGVTQSPTHLIKTRGQQVTLRCSPKSGHDTVSWYQQALGQGPQFIFQYYEEEERQRGNFPDRFSGHQFPNYSSELNVNALLLGDSALYLCASNRDRGAGANVLTFGAGSRLTVL.

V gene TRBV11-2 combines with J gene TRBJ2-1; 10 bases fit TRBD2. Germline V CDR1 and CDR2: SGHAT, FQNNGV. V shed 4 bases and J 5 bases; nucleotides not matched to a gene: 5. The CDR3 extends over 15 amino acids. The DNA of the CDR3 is TGTGCCAGCAGCTCGCTAGCGGGGGCAGACAATGAGCAGTTCTTC. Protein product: CASSSLAGADNEQFF.

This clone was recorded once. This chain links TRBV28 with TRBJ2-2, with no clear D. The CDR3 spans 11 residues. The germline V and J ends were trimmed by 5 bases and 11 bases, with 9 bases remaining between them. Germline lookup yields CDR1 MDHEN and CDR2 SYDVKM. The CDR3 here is CASSRDIELFF. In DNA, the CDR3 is TGTGCCAGCAGTCGCGACATAGAGCTGTTTTTT.

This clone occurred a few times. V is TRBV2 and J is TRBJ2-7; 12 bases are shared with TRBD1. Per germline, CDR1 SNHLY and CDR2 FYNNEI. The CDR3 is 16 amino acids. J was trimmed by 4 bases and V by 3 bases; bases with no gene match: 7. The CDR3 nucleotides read TGTGCCAGCAGTGATCGCCGGGACAGGGGGCTATACGAGCAGTACTTC. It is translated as CASSDRRDRGLYEQYF.

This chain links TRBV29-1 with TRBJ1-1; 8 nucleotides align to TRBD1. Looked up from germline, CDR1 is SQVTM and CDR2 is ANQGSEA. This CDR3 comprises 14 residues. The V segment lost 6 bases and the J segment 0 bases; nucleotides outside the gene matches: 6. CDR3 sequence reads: CSVSRDRMNTEAFF. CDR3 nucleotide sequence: TGCAGCGTAAGCCGGGACAGGATGAACACTGAAGCTTTCTTT. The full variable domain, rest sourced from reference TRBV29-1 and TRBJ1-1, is SAVISQKPSRDICQRGTSLTIQCQVDSQVTMMFWYRQQPGQSLTLIATANQGSEATYESGFVIDKFPISRPNLTFSTLTVSNMSPEDSSIYLCSVSRDRMNTEAFFGQGTRLTVV.

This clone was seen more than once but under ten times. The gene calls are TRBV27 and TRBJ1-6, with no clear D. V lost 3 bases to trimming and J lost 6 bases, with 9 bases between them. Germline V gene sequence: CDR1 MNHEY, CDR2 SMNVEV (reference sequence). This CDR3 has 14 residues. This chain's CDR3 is CASSFFSVNSPLHF. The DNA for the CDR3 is TGTGCCAGCAGTTTTTTTTCAGTTAATTCACCCCTCCACTTT.

The CDR3 region is CASSQGGPNTGELFF. CDR3 in DNA: TGTGCCAGCAGCCAAGGGGGGCCAAACACCGGGGAGCTGTTTTTT. This sequence joins TRBV4-2 and TRBJ2-2; a weak D match, TRBD1 (6 bases). The CDR3 loop spans 15 amino acids. Per the germline V gene, CDR1 is LGHNA and CDR2 is YNFKEQ. Trimming left V 1 base short and J 2 bases short, with 8 bases between.

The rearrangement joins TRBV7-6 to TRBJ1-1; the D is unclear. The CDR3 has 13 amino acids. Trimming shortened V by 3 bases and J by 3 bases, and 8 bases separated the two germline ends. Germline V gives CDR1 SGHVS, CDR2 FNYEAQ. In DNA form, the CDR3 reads TGTGCCAGCAGCTTCTCCGGAGACACTGAAGCTTTCTTT. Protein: CASSFSGDTEAFF.

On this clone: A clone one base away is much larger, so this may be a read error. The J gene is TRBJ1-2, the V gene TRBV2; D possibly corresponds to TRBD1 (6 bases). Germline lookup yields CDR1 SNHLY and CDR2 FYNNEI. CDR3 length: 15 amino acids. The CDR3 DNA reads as TGTGCCGGCAGGACAGCTATTCAAGCTAACTATGGCTACACCTTC. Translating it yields CAGRTAIQANYGYTF.

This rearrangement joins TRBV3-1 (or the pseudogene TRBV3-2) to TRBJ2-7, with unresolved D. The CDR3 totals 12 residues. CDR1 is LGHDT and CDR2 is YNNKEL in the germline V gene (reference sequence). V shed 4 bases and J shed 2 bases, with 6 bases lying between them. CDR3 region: CASSRGTYEQYF. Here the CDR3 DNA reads TGTGCCAGCAGCCGCGGCACCTACGAGCAGTACTTC.

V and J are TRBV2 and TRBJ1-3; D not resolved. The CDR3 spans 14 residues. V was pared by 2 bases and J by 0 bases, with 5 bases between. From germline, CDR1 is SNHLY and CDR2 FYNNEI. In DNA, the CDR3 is TGTGCCAGCAGTGAATCCCACTCTGGAAACACCATATATTTT. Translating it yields CASSESHSGNTIYF. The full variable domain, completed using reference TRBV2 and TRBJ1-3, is EPEVTQTPSHQVTQMGQEVILRCVPISNHLYFYWYRQILGQKVEFLVSFYNNEISEKSEIFDDQFSVERPDGSNFTLKIRSTKLEDSAMYFCASSESHSGNTIYFGEGSWLTVV.

CDR3 protein: CASSEDRATDTQYF. The CDR3 bases are TGTGCCAGCAGTGAGGACAGGGCGACAGATACGCAGTATTTT. The V gene is TRBV2, the J gene TRBJ2-3, with TRBD1 identical over 8 bases. The CDR3 is 14 residues long. The J segment lost 3 bases and the V segment lost 3 bases, leaving 2 bases of the junction unmatched. Germline lookup yields CDR1 SNHLY and CDR2 FYNNEI.